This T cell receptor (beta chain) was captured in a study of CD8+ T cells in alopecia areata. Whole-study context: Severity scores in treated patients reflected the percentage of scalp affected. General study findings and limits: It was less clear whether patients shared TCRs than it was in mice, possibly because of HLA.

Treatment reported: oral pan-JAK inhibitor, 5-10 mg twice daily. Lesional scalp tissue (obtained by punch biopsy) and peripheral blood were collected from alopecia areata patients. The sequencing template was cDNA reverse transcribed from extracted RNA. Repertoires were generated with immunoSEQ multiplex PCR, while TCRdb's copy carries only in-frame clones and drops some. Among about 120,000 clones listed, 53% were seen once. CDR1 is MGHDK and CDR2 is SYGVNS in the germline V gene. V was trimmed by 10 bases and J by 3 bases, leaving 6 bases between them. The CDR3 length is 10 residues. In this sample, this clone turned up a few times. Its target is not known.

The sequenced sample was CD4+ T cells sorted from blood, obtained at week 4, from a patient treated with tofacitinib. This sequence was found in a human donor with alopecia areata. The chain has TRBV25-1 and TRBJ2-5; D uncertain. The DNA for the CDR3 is TGTGCCACCAAAGAAGAGACCCAGTACTTC. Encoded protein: CATKEETQYF.